This TCR beta chain was captured by sequencing in a study of breast tumors, draining lymph nodes, adjacent tissues. The germline CDR1 and CDR2 sequences are MGHRA and YSYEKL. The CDR3 totals 16 residues. The ends were cut back, 1 base at V and 0 bases at J, with 7 bases in the middle. MiXCR, run by TCRdb on the multiplex PCR reads, gives a single entry per CDR3 protein. The sample records under 35,000 distinct CDR3 sequences, roughly three fifths being singletons. In its sample, this clonotype was seen a few times. Sequenced: breast tumor tissue. The rearrangement uses TRBV4-1 and TRBJ2-6; D uncertain. The receptor was derived from a female donor with breast cancer. Some clones in this sample may be carry-over from other donors' samples. The CDR3 region is CASSQVQLSGANVLTF. CDR3 DNA: TGCGCCAGCAGCCAAGTACAGCTCTCTGGGGCCAACGTCCTGACTTTC.